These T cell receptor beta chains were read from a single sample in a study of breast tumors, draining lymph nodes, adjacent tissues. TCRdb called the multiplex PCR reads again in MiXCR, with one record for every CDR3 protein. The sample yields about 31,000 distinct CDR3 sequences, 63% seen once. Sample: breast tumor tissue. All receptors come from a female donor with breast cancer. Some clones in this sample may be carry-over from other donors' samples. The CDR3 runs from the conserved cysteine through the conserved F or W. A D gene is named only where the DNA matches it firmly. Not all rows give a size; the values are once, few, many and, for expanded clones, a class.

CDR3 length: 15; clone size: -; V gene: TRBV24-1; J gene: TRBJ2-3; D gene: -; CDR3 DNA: TGTGCCACCAGTGATCTCGAGTCTAGCACAGATACGCAGTATTTT; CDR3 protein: CATSDLESSTDTQYF
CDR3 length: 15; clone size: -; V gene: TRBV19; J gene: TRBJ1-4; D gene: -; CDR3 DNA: TGTGCCAGTAGTAGCAGGGGACATACTAATGAAAAACTGTTTTTT; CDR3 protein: CASSSRGHTNEKLFF
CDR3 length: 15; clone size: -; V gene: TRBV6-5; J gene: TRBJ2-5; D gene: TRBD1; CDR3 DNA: TGTGCCAGCTCCCCGGGACAGGGGCTGCGAGAGACCCAGTACTTC; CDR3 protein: CASSPGQGLRETQYF
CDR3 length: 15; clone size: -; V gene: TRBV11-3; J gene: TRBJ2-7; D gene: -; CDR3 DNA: TGTGCCAGCAGCTTAGGCGCAGGGGCCATCGACGAGCAGTACTTC; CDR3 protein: CASSLGAGAIDEQYF
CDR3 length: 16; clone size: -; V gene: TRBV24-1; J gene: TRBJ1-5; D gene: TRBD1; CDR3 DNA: TGTGCCACCAGTGATCCGGGACAGGGGGGCAATCAGCCCCAGCATTTT; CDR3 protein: CATSDPGQGGNQPQHF
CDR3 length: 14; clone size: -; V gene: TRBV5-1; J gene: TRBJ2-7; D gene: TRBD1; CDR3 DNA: TGCGCCAGCAGCGGGGGACAGGGGCTCCACGGGCAGTACTTC; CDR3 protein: CASSGGQGLHGQYF
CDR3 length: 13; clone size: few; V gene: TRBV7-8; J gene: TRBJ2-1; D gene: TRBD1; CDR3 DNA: TGTGCCAGCAGACGGACAGGGATCGATGAGCAGTTCTTC; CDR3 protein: CASRRTGIDEQFF
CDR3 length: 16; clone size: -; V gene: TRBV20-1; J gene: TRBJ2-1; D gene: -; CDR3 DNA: TGCAGTGCTAGAGATAGCACGAGCGCGGATTACAATGAGCAGTTCTTC; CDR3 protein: CSARDSTSADYNEQFF
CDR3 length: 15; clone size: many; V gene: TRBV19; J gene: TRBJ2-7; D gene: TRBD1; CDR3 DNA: TGTGCCAGTAGTAATTTCGGGACAGGTCCCTACGAGCAGTACTTC; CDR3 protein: CASSNFGTGPYEQYF
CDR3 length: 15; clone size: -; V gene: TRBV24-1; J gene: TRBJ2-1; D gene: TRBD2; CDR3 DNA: TGTGCCACCAGGGGGACTAGCGGGAGGGGTGGTGAGCAGTTCTTC; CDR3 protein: CATRGTSGRGGEQFF
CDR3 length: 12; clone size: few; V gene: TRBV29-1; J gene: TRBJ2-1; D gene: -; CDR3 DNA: TGCAGCGCCCTCCGGGACTCGATTGAGCAGTTCTTC; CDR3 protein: CSALRDSIEQFF